Below are 20 T cell receptor beta chains sequenced from a single sample in a study of shared clonotypes between healthy human individuals. Sequencing used immunoSEQ multiplex PCR; TCRdb keeps in-frame clones, though not all of them. This table has roughly 1 million clones, 75% to 80% appearing once. The sample was memory CD4+ T cells from PBMCs. The subset: CD45RA-negative fraction. The receptor set was obtained from a man aged 18 to 30 in good health. Some clones in this sample may be carry-over from other donors' samples.

This rearrangement joins TRBV28 to TRBJ2-5, with 10 bases fitting TRBD1. Germline lookup yields CDR1 MDHEN and CDR2 SYDVKM. The CDR3 extends over 16 amino acids. V lost 5 bases to trimming and J lost 3 bases; unmatched junction nucleotides: 9. The CDR3 loop is CASSLPPGTGEETQYF. The CDR3 coding sequence is TGTGCCAGCAGTCTCCCACCCGGGACAGGGGAAGAGACCCAGTACTTC.

The CDR3 region is CAVDRAHYGYTF. The CDR3 nucleotides read TGTGCCGTAGACAGGGCGCACTATGGCTACACCTTC. The chain employs TRBV2 and TRBJ1-2; 7 bases map to TRBD1. Germline trimming cut 11 bases from V and 3 bases from J; bases unmatched to any gene: 6. The length of the CDR3 is 12 residues. CDR1 is SNHLY, CDR2 FYNNEI, per germline.

The chain has TRBV10-2 and TRBJ2-3, with 8 bases identical to TRBD2. V lost 7 bases and J lost 1; bases outside the gene matches: 1. This CDR3 region has 13 residues. Per the germline V gene, CDR1 is WSHSY and CDR2 is SAAADI. This CDR3 reads CASTLAGTDTQYF. Here the CDR3 DNA reads TGCGCCAGCACACTAGCGGGCACAGATACGCAGTATTTT.

The rearrangement links TRBV5-1 to TRBJ2-2; 15 bases are shared with TRBD2. With 4 bases clipped from V and 1 base from J, the junction kept 8 bases outside the gene matches. The CDR3 extends over 19 amino acids. Germline V gene data show CDR1 as SGHRS and CDR2 as YFSETQ. CDR3 coding DNA: TGCGCCAGCAGCGACCAGGGACTAGCGGGAGGCGGGAACACCGGGGAGCTGTTTTTT. It is translated as CASSDQGLAGGGNTGELFF. The variable domain in full, completed from reference TRBV5-1 and TRBJ2-2, reads KAGVTQTPRYLIKTRGQQVTLSCSPISGHRSVSWYQQTPGQGLQFLFEYFSETQRNKGNFPGRFSGRQFSNSRSEMNVSTLELGDSALYLCASSDQGLAGGGNTGELFFGEGSRLTVL.

This clone came up once. The J gene is TRBJ2-3, the V gene TRBV11-1; TRBD1 agrees at 11 bases. J gave up 4 bases and V 5 bases, and 8 bases lay outside the gene matches. CDR1 and CDR2 (germline): SGHAT, FQDESV (reference sequence). The CDR3 totals 16 residues. The CDR3 nucleotides read TGTGCCAGCAGCCCCCGGGACAGGGGGGAGGCAGATACGCAGTATTTT. Its translation: CASSPRDRGEADTQYF.

The sample holds a few counts of this clone. The same CDR3 also results from other DNA sequences found in this sample. The chain couples TRBV30 to TRBJ2-5; D is undetermined. Trimming shortened V by 0 bases and J by 4 bases, and 3 bases separated the two germline ends. The CDR3 totals 11 residues. Germline CDR1 and CDR2: GTSNPN and SVGIG (reference sequence). The DNA of the CDR3 is TGTGCCTGGAGTGTACGAGAGACCCAGTACTTC. Its translation is CAWSVRETQYF.

This sequence joins TRBV12-2 and TRBJ2-7; the table's D call, TRBD1, was not checked against the DNA. TRBV12-2 is a pseudogene locus. This CDR3 has 16 amino acids. The CDR3 nucleotides read TGTGCAAGTCGCTTAGGACAGGGGTGTTTCTCCTACGAGCAGTACTTC. Its translation is CASRLGQGCFSYEQYF.

This clone was seen a single time. One end of the junction is discordant with germline, which a read error may explain. The CDR3 region is CASSLTPEQGWAF. CDR3 sequence (DNA): TGTGCCAGCAGCTTAACGCCTGAACAGGGGTGGGCCTTC. This chain uses TRBV7-3 with TRBJ1-2, with 7 bases identical to TRBD1. The CDR3 extends over 13 amino acids. Looked up from germline, CDR1 is SGHTA and CDR2 is FQGTGA.

The chain carries TRBV5-4 and TRBJ1-1; the D is unclear. This CDR3 has 15 residues. Germline V CDR1 and CDR2: SGHNT, YYREEE (reference sequence). The germline V and J ends were trimmed by 0 bases and 6 bases, with 15 bases remaining between them. The CDR3 nucleotides read TGTGCCAGCAGCTTGGTGGCAGGCTCCATCGCTGAAGCTTTCTTT. The encoded protein is CASSLVAGSIAEAFF. Drawing the rest from reference TRBV5-4 and TRBJ1-1, the complete variable domain is ETGVTQSPTHLIKTRGQQVTLRCSSQSGHNTVSWYQQALGQGPQFIFQYYREEENGRGNFPPRFSGLQFPNYSSELNVNALELDDSALYLCASSLVAGSIAEAFFGQGTRLTVV.

This clone was seen just once. V gene TRBV5-6 combines with J gene TRBJ1-5; tentative D call: TRBD1 (5 bases). Germline V gene lookup returns CDR1 SGHDT and CDR2 YYEEEE. The CDR3 consists of 15 residues. V lost 4 bases, J lost 6 bases, and 17 bases lay in between. The CDR3 spells CASSAGVGASQPQHF. Written as DNA, the CDR3 is TGTGCCAGCAGCGCGGGGGTTGGGGCGAGTCAGCCCCAGCATTTT.

V usage is TRBV4-1 and J usage is TRBJ2-3, with D perhaps assigned TRBD1 or TRBD2 (5 bases each). Per the germline V gene, CDR1 is MGHRA and CDR2 is YSYEKL. The CDR3 runs to 12 residues. V was clipped by 6 bases and J by 10 bases, with 14 bases between them. The CDR3 reads CASRSPGASQYF. CDR3 nucleotide sequence: TGCGCCAGCAGATCCCCCGGGGCGTCGCAGTATTTT.

The V gene is TRBV7-9, the J gene TRBJ1-4; TRBD1 matches at 7 bases. The CDR3 runs 16 residues. The ends lost 2 bases at V and 10 bases at J; junction bases unmatched: 13. The V gene's germline CDR1 is SEHNR and CDR2 FQNEAQ (reference sequence). The CDR3 DNA reads as TGTGCCAGCAGCTTAAATACAGGGGCGAGAGGTGGAAAACTGTTTTTT. This codes for CASSLNTGARGGKLFF.

The chain has TRBV28 and TRBJ2-7; D is perhaps TRBD1 (6 bases). CDR3 size: 13 residues. Germline CDR1 MDHEN, CDR2 SYDVKM. With 11 bases removed from V and 1 base from J, the gap between germline ends came to 15 bases. CDR3 bases: TGTGCCGGGCAGGGGACGCTGTCCTACGAGCAGTACTTC. Translating it yields CAGQGTLSYEQYF.

This clone was picked up many times. CDR3 sequence: CASWGGPKTDTQYF. CDR3 sequence (DNA): TGTGCCAGCTGGGGGGGGCCCAAGACAGATACGCAGTATTTT. V gene TRBV6-6 combines with J gene TRBJ2-3; tentative D call: TRBD2 (7 bases). The CDR3 covers 14 residues. The V gene lost 8 bases and the J gene lost 3 bases, with 15 bases spanning the gap. CDR1 is MNHNY, CDR2 SVGAGI, per germline (reference sequence).

This sequence joins TRBV5-1 and TRBJ2-3, with D unresolved. Germline CDR1 reads SGHRS; CDR2 reads YFSETQ. V lost 0 bases and J lost 4, with 12 bases in between. The CDR3 length is 15 residues. The CDR3 nucleotides are TGCGCCAGCAGCTTGGGTCGGGCTGGACCAGATACGCAGTATTTT. It encodes CASSLGRAGPDTQYF.

This chain uses TRBV7-3 with TRBJ2-3; TRBD2 matches 8 bases. The CDR3 consists of 16 residues. V lost 3 bases, J lost 1 base, and 6 bases stayed unmatched. CDR1 SGHTA and CDR2 FQGTGA come from the germline V gene. Here the CDR3 reads CASSLWATSGTDTQYF. CDR3 nucleotides: TGTGCCAGCAGCTTGTGGGCGACTAGCGGCACAGATACGCAGTATTTT.

For this clone: At one end, the junction sequence differs from germline, possibly due to a read error. This CDR3 is CASRLRGLGETQYF. CDR3 nucleotides: TGTGCCAGCCGTTTGAGGGGTTTAGGGGAGACCCAGTACTTC. The chain is built from TRBV27 and TRBJ2-5; D tentatively fits TRBD1 or TRBD2 (5 bases each). Germline V gene data show CDR1 as MNHEY and CDR2 as SMNVEV (reference sequence). The CDR3 contains 14 residues.

This clone was seen only a few times. The chain links TRBV4-1 to TRBJ2-3; D not certain. This CDR3 is built from 13 residues. Germline CDR1 MGHRA, CDR2 YSYEKL. Trimming removed 0 bases from V and 4 bases from J, with 5 bases in between. The CDR3: CASSQETADTQYF. For the CDR3, the DNA is TGCGCCAGCAGCCAAGAAACTGCAGATACGCAGTATTTT.

The chain carries TRBV9 and TRBJ1-2, with unresolved D. CDR1 is SGDLS, CDR2 YYNGEE, per germline. CDR3 length: 15 residues. V lost 4 bases, J lost 4 bases, and 17 bases lay in between. CDR3 protein: CASSKGGFDSYGYTF. The CDR3 DNA is TGTGCCAGCAGCAAGGGAGGGTTTGATTCCTATGGCTACACCTTC.

The chain recombines TRBV7-2 with TRBJ1-1; D not resolved. V was pared by 1 base and J by 0 bases, with 9 bases between. In germline, CDR1 is SGHTA, CDR2 FQGNSA. The CDR3 sequence is 15 residues long. The CDR3 loop reads CASSLVLTLNTEAFF. As DNA, the CDR3 is TGTGCCAGCAGCTTAGTGCTGACATTGAACACTGAAGCTTTCTTT.